Listed below are T cell receptor beta chains from one sample, sequenced in a study of cytomegalovirus exposure and HLA in healthy donors. The repertoire was sequenced with immunoSEQ multiplex PCR; TCRdb's copy has only in-frame clones and lacks some. The data contain about 230,000 clones, about 85% of them singletons. The source material was PBMCs. The receptor source for this set is a girl aged 2-9 years in good health and CMV-seronegative. Each CDR3 is given with its conserved first and last residue. D genes are given only for firm matches. Clone size is shown for a subset of rows, as once, few, many or a class of expanded clone.

v_call	d_call	j_call	clone_size	cdr3_aa	cdr3_nt
TRBV10-2	-	TRBJ1-4	-	CASTRRATNEKLFF	TGCGCCAGCACCCGTCGGGCAACTAATGAAAAACTGTTTTTT
TRBV12-5	TRBD1	TRBJ2-4	-	CASGLVLGQGATKNIQYF	TGTGCTAGTGGTTTGGTACTGGGGCAGGGGGCTACCAAAAACATTCAGTACTTC
TRBV6-5	-	TRBJ2-7	few	CASEGYYYEQYF	TGTGCCAGCGAGGGCTACTACTACGAGCAGTACTTC
TRBV6-6	TRBD2	TRBJ2-3	-	CASSYSGKDTQYF	TGTGCCAGCAGTTACAGCGGGAAAGATACGCAGTATTTT
TRBV5-1	TRBD1	TRBJ2-3	-	CASSRRDRGTDTQYF	TGCGCCAGCAGCCGCCGGGACAGGGGAACAGATACGCAGTATTTT
TRBV27	-	TRBJ2-7	-	CASSFSEGSEQYF	TGTGCCAGCAGTTTTTCGGAGGGGAGCGAGCAGTACTTC
TRBV2	TRBD1	TRBJ2-7	-	CASTEGGTGHYEQYF	TGTGCCAGCACCGAAGGGGGGACAGGTCACTACGAGCAGTACTTC
TRBV6-1	-	TRBJ2-7	few	CASSADGSYEQYF	TGTGCCAGCAGTGCTGACGGGTCCTACGAGCAGTACTTC
TRBV18	TRBD1	TRBJ2-5	once	CASSSWTGQNQETQYF	TGTGCCAGCTCATCTTGGACAGGGCAGAATCAAGAGACCCAGTACTTC
TRBV4-1	-	TRBJ1-3	-	CASSPQTGGTSGNTIYF	TGCGCCAGCAGCCCCCAAACAGGAGGGACCTCTGGAAACACCATATATTTT
TRBV19	-	TRBJ2-2	-	CASSISPATGELFF	TGTGCCAGTAGTATAAGCCCCGCGACCGGGGAGCTGTTTTTT
TRBV10-2	TRBD2	TRBJ2-7	few	CATGRFGGSYEQYF	TGCGCCACCGGCAGGTTCGGGGGGTCCTACGAGCAGTACTTC
TRBV27	-	TRBJ2-2	-	CASSFYDTGELFF	TGTGCCAGCAGTTTTTATGACACCGGGGAGCTGTTTTTT
TRBV11-2	TRBD1	TRBJ1-4	-	CASSDSQGTKEELFF	TGTGCCAGCAGCGACTCACAGGGGACGAAGGAGGAACTGTTTTTT
TRBV29-1	TRBD1	TRBJ2-3	few	CSVTPTGLDTQYF	TGCAGCGTCACTCCGACAGGGTTAGATACGCAGTATTTT
TRBV6-1	TRBD1	TRBJ1-5	few	CASRGQGDQPQHF	TGTGCCAGCAGGGGACAGGGCGACCAGCCCCAGCATTTT
TRBV27	-	TRBJ1-2	-	CASSLSTAYGYTF	TGTGCCAGCAGTTTATCGACAGCCTATGGCTACACCTTC
TRBV15	TRBD2	TRBJ2-1	-	CATSRWGLAGGYNEQFF	TGTGCCACCAGCAGGTGGGGACTAGCGGGAGGCTACAATGAGCAGTTCTTC
TRBV20-1	-	TRBJ1-1	-	CSARSRTEAFF	TGCAGTGCTAGGTCTAGGACTGAAGCTTTCTTT
TRBV7-9	-	TRBJ2-3	once	CASSLRPGLRTDTQYF	TGTGCCAGCAGCTTACGCCCGGGACTTCGGACAGATACGCAGTATTTT
TRBV7-9	TRBD2	TRBJ2-5	-	CASSIGAGAGKTQYF	TGTGCCAGCAGCATAGGAGCGGGAGCCGGAAAGACCCAGTACTTC
TRBV6-5	TRBD1	TRBJ1-2	-	CASSITGTGISGYTF	TGTGCCAGCAGTATCACCGGGACAGGGATCTCTGGCTACACCTTC
TRBV7-6	-	TRBJ1-5	-	CASSLEGGRGNQPQHF	TGTGCCAGCAGCTTAGAAGGAGGACGGGGGAATCAGCCCCAGCATTTT
TRBV7-9	TRBD1	TRBJ1-2	-	CASSRLSLQGSYGYTF	TGTGCCAGCAGCCGACTTAGTTTACAGGGGAGCTATGGCTACACCTTC
TRBV27	TRBD1	TRBJ1-5	-	CASSSGTGLSNQPQHF	TGTGCCAGCAGCTCCGGGACAGGGTTAAGCAATCAGCCCCAGCATTTT
TRBV7-9	TRBD2	TRBJ2-7	-	CSSSSLSGRALYEQYF	TGTTCCAGCAGCTCCCTAAGCGGGAGGGCCCTGTACGAGCAGTACTTC
TRBV5-1	TRBD1	TRBJ2-2	-	CASSPDRGNTGELFF	TGCGCCAGCAGCCCCGACAGGGGGAACACCGGGGAGCTGTTTTTT